This T cell receptor (beta chain) emerged from a study of shared clonotypes between healthy human individuals. Study context: Those who served as donors were a couple of women and three men between the ages of 18 and 49.

Donors were healthy HIV-negative adults without recent acute infections or vaccinations. The V segment lost 5 bases and the J segment 0 bases; nucleotides outside the gene matches: 4. Germline assignment: CDR1 SGHAT and CDR2 FQNNGV. The CDR3 has 16 residues. Libraries were prepared by immunoSEQ multiplex PCR; TCRdb keeps only in-frame clonotypes and omits some of them. The repertoire consists of about 2 million clones, with about 95% occurring once and the leading ten covering 0.13%. Sequenced sample: naive CD4+ T cells sorted from blood. The subset denotes: CD45RA+ positively selected. The V and J genes are TRBV11-2 and TRBJ2-2; 9 positions agree with TRBD1. The source is a man aged 18 to 29 in good health. The CDR3 DNA reads as TGTGCCAGCAGCGCCAGACAGGGGGCGAACACCGGGGAGCTGTTTTTT. As protein: CASSARQGANTGELFF.